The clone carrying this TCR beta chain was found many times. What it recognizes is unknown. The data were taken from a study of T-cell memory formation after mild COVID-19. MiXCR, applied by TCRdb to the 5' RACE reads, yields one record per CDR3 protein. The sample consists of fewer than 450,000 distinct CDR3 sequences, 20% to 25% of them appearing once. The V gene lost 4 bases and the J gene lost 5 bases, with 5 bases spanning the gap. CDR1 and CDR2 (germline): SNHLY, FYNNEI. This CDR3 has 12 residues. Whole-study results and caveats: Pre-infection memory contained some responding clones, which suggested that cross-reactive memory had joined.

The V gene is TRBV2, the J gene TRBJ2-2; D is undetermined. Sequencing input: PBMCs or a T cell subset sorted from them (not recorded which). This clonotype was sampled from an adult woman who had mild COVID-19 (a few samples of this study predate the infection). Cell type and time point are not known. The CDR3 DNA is TGTGCCAGCAGTGCCGGGACCGGGGAGCTGTTTTTT. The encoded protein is CASSAGTGELFF.